The text below deals with one T cell receptor beta chain. The data were obtained in a study of T-cell memory formation after mild COVID-19. One entry per CDR3 protein, called by TCRdb with MiXCR from the 5' RACE reads. The sample carries approximately 340,000 distinct CDR3 sequences, about 16% recorded once. What was sequenced was PBMCs or a T cell subset sorted from them (not recorded which). This receptor was taken from a man aged 18 to 29 who had mild COVID-19 (a few samples of this study predate the infection). Cell type and time point are not known.

The CDR3 loop reads CASSSQRTTNEKLFF. The CDR3 region has the DNA TGTGCCAGCAGTTCCCAGAGAACAACTAATGAAAAACTGTTTTTT. V and J are TRBV6-6 and TRBJ1-4, with no clear D. V dropped 4 bases and J dropped 0 bases, with 9 bases sitting between them. CDR1 and CDR2 (germline): MNHNY, SVGAGI (reference sequence). The CDR3 totals 15 residues.